This note documents a single T cell receptor (beta chain) sequence. Reverse transcription of all isolated RNA meant that expressed TCRB transcripts were sequenced. Approximately 3.6 million reads, on average, came from each naive, central memory and regulatory T cell sample. Only in-frame clones appear in the TCRdb table, and some are missing; sequencing was by immunoSEQ multiplex PCR. The sample yields under 550,000 clones, roughly an eighth seen once. The entry originates in a study of beta chain features in type 1 diabetes. Germline lookup yields CDR1 SQVTM and CDR2 ANQGSEA. V lost 3 bases and J 1 base, leaving 12 bases between the germline ends. The CDR3 spans 14 residues. All sorted populations exceeded 95% purity.

The rearrangement joins TRBV29-1 to TRBJ1-1; D might be TRBD1 (5 bases). The receptor comes from a woman between 18 and 29 years old in good health. Source material: naive CD4+ T cells from blood. Here the CDR3 reads CSVEVQGSNTEAFF. The CDR3 DNA sequence: TGCAGCGTTGAGGTCCAGGGTTCGAACACTGAAGCTTTCTTT. Combining the CDR3 with reference TRBV29-1 and TRBJ1-1 gives the whole variable domain SAVISQKPSRDICQRGTSLTIQCQVDSQVTMMFWYRQQPGQSLTLIATANQGSEATYESGFVIDKFPISRPNLTFSTLTVSNMSPEDSSIYLCSVEVQGSNTEAFFGQGTRLTVV.